This T cell receptor (beta chain) derives from a study of CD8 T cells in ankylosing spondylitis. Overall study results and limits: In ankylosing spondylitis blood, a motif of 7 to 9 highly homologous TCR beta variants appeared characteristic. Clones linked with disease were CD8+ and fairly uncommon in the peripheral blood.

This clonotype was picked up many times. As yet, its antigen is unknown. Germline lookup yields CDR1 MNHEY and CDR2 SVGEGT. Trimming removed 2 bases from V and 11 bases from J, with 21 bases in between. The CDR3 is made up of 15 amino acids. TCRdb recomputed calls from the 5' RACE reads with MiXCR, one row per CDR3 protein. Here the sample spans about 220,000 distinct CDR3 sequences, roughly 6.6% being singletons. The receptor was isolated from a male donor with ankylosing spondylitis. The chain links TRBV6-2 or TRBV6-3 to TRBJ1-1; weak D call: TRBD1 (5 bases). The specimen sequenced was blood, either unsorted or a sorted T cell fraction (not recorded which). The CDR3: CASSYGAIPTRQAFF. The CDR3 coding sequence is TGTGCCAGCAGTTACGGGGCCATTCCGACCCGCCAGGCTTTCTTT.